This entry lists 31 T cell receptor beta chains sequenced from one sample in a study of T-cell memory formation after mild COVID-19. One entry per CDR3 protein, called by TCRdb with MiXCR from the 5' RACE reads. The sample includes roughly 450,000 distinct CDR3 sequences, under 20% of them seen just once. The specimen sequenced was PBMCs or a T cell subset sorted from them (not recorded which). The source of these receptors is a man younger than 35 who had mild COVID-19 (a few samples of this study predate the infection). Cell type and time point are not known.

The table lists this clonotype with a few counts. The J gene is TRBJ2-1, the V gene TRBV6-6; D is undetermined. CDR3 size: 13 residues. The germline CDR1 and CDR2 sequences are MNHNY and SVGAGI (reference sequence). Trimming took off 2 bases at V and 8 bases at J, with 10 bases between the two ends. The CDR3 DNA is TGTGCCAGCAGTTACGCAGTAGGACATGAGCAGTTCTTC. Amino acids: CASSYAVGHEQFF.

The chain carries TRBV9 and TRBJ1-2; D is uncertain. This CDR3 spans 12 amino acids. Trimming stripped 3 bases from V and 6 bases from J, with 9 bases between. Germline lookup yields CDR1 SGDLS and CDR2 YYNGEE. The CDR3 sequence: CASSGLMDGYTF. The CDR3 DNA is TGTGCCAGCAGCGGCCTCATGGATGGCTACACCTTC.

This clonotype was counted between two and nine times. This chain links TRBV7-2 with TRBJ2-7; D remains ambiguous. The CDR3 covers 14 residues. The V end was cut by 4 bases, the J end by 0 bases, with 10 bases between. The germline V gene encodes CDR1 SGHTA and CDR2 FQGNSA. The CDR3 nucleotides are TGTGCCAGCAGCTCCGGGTGGGCCTCCTACGAGCAGTACTTC. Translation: CASSSGWASYEQYF.

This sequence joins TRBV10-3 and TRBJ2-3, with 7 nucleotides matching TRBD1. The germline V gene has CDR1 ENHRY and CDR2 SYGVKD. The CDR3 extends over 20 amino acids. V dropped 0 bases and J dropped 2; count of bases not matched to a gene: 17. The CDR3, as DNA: TGTGCCATCAGTGAGTCGCCCTCTCGGCGGCGACAGGGCGTCACAGATACGCAGTATTTT. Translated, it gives CAISESPSRRRQGVTDTQYF.

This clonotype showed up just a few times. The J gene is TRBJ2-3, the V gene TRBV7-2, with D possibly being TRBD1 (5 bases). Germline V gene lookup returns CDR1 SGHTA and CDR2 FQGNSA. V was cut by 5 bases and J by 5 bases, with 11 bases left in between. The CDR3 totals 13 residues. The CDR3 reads CASSPRVEDTQYF. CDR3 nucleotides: TGTGCCAGCAGCCCCAGGGTGGAAGATACGCAGTATTTT.

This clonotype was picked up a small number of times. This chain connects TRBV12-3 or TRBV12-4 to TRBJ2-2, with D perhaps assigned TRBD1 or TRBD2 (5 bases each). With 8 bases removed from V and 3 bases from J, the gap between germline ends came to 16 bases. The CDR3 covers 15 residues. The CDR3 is CASWVRGFDTGELFF. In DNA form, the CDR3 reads TGTGCCAGCTGGGTGAGGGGATTTGACACCGGGGAGCTGTTTTTT.

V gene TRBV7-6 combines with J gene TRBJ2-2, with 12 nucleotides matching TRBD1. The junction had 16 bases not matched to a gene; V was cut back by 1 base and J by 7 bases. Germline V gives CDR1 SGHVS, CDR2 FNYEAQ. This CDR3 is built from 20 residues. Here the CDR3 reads CASSLDFGPGTGGSNGELFF. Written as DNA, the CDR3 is TGTGCCAGCAGCTTAGATTTCGGGCCCGGGACAGGGGGCTCTAACGGGGAGCTGTTTTTT.

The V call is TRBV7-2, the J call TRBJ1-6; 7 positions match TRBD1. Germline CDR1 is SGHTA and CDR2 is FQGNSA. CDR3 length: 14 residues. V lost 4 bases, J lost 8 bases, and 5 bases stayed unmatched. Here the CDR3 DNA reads TGTGCCAGCAGCTGGCGGGACAGTTATTCACCCCTCCACTTT. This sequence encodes CASSWRDSYSPLHF.

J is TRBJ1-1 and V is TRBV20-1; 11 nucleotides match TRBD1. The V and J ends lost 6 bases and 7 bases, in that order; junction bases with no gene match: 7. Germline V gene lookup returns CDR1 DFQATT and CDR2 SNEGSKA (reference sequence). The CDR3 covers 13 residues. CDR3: CSAPGTGGVEAFF. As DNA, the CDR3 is TGCAGTGCCCCAGGGACAGGGGGTGTTGAAGCTTTCTTT.

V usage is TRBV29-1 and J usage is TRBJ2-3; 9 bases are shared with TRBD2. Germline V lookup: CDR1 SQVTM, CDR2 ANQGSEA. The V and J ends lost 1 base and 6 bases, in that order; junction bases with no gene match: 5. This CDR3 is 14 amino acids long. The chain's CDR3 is CSVEGGGAGDTQYF. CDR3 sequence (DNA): TGCAGCGTTGAAGGCGGGGGGGCCGGGGATACGCAGTATTTT.

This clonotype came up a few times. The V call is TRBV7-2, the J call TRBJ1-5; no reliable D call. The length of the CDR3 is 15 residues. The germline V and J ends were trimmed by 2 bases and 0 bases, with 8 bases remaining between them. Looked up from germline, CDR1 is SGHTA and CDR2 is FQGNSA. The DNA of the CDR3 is TGTGCCAGCAGCTTAAGTGGATATAGCAATCAGCCCCAGCATTTT. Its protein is CASSLSGYSNQPQHF. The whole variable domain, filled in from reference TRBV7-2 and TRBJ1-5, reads GAGVSQSPSNKVTEKGKDVELRCDPISGHTALYWYRQSLGQGLEFLIYFQGNSAPDKSGLPSDRFSAERTGGSVSTLTIQRTQQEDSAVYLCASSLSGYSNQPQHFGDGTRLSIL.

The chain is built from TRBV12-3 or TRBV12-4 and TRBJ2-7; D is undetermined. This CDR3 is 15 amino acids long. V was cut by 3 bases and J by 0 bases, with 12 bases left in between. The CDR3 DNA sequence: TGTGCCAGCAGTTTTGCAGATTCCTACTCCTACGAGCAGTACTTC. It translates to CASSFADSYSYEQYF.

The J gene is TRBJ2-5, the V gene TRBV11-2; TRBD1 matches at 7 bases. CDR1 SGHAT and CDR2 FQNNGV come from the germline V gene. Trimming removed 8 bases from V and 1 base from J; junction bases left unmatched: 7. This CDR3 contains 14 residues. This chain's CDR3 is CASAEGAAQETQYF. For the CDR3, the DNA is TGTGCCAGCGCAGAGGGGGCCGCCCAAGAGACCCAGTACTTC.

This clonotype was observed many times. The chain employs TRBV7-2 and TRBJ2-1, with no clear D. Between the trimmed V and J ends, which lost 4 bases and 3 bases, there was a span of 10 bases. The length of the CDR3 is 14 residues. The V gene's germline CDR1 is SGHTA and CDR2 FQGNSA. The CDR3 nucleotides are TGTGCCAGCAGCTCCCAAACGGACTACAATGAGCAGTTCTTC. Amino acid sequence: CASSSQTDYNEQFF.

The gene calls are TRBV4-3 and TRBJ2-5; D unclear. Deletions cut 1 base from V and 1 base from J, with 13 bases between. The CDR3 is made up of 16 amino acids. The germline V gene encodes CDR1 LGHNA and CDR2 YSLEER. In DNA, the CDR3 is TGCGCCAGCAGCCAAGGGTCGGCGAACGTCCAAGAGACCCAGTACTTC. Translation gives CASSQGSANVQETQYF.

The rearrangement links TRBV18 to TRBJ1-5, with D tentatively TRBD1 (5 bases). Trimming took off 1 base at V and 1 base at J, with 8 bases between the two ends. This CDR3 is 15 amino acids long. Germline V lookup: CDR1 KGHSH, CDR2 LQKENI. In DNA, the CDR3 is TGTGCCAGCTCACCACTCTCAGGGAGCAATCAGCCCCAGCATTTT. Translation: CASSPLSGSNQPQHF.

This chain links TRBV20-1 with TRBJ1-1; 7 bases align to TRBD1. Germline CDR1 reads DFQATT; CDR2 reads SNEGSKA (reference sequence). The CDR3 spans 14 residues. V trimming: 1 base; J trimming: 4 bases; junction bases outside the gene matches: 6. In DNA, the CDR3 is TGCAGTGCTAGAGCGTCAGGGGGAATCACTGAAGCTTTCTTT. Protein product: CSARASGGITEAFF.

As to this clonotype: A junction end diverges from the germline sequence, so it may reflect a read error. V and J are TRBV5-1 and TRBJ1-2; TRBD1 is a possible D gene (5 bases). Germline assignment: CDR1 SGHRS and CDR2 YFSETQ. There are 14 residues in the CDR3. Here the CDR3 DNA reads TGCGCCAGCAGCTTCCAGACAGAGGGCTATGGATACACCTTC. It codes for CASSFQTEGYGYTF.

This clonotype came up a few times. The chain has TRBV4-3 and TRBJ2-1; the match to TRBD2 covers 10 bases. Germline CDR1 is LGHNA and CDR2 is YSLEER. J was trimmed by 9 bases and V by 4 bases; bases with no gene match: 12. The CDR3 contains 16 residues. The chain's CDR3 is CASSLSRQRGGSEQFF. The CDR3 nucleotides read TGCGCCAGCAGCCTCTCTCGCCAGCGGGGGGGCAGTGAGCAGTTCTTC.

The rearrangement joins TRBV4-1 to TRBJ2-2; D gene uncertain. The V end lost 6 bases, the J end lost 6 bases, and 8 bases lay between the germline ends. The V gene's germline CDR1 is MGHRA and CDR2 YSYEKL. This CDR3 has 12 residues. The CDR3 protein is CASSWVAGELFF. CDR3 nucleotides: TGCGCCAGCAGTTGGGTGGCCGGGGAGCTGTTTTTT.

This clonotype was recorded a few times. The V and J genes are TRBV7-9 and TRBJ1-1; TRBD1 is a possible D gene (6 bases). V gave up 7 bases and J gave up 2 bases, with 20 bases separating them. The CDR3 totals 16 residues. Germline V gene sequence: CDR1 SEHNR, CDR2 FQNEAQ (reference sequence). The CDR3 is CASIQGRSGINTEAFF. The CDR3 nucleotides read TGTGCCAGCATCCAGGGGCGTTCGGGCATCAACACTGAAGCTTTCTTT.

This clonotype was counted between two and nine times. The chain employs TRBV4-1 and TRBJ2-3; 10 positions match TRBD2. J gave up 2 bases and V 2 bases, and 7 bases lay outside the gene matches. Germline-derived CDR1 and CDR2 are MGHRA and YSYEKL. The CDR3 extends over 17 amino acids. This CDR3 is CASSQYTSGDVTDTQYF. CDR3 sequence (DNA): TGCGCCAGCAGCCAATATACTAGCGGGGACGTCACAGATACGCAGTATTTT.

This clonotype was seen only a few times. CDR3 loop: CASSLAGPTNTGELFF. The DNA of the CDR3 is TGCGCCAGCAGCTTGGCCGGTCCGACGAACACCGGGGAGCTGTTTTTT. This sequence joins TRBV5-1 and TRBJ2-2, with D hard to call. Germline lookup yields CDR1 SGHRS and CDR2 YFSETQ. CDR3 length: 16 amino acids. V gave up 0 bases and J gave up 0 bases, with 9 bases separating them.

DNA of the CDR3: TGCAGTGCTAGACGGGAGCGGGGCCTTTGGGAGCAGTACTTC. Amino acid sequence: CSARRERGLWEQYF. This sequence joins TRBV20-1 and TRBJ2-7; 7 bases map to TRBD2. From germline, CDR1 is DFQATT and CDR2 SNEGSKA (reference sequence). CDR3 size: 14 residues. The V gene end was trimmed by 2 bases and the J gene end by 7 bases; junction bases not matched to a gene: 11.

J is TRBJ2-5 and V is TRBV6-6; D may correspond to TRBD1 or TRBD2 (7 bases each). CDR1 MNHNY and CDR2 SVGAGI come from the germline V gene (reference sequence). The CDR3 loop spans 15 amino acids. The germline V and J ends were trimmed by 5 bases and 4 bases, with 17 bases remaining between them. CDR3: CASSKGGAGGETQYF. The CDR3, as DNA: TGTGCCAGCAGTAAGGGAGGGGCAGGGGGAGAGACCCAGTACTTC.

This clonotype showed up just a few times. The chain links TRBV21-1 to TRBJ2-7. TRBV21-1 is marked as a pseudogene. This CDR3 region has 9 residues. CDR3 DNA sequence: TGTGCCACCTCCCCCGAGCAGTACTTC. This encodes CATSPEQYF.

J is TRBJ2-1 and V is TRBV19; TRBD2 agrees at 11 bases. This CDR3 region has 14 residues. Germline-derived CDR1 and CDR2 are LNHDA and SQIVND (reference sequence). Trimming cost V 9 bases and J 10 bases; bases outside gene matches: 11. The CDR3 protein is CASVAGGALSEQFF. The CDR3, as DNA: TGTGCCAGCGTAGCGGGGGGGGCTCTCAGCGAGCAGTTCTTC.

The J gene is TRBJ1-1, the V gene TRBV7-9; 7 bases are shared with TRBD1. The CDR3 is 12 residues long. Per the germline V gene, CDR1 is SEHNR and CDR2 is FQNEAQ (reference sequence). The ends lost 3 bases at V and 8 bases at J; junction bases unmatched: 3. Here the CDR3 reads CASSFPDREAFF. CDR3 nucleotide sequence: TGTGCCAGCAGCTTCCCGGACAGGGAAGCTTTCTTT.

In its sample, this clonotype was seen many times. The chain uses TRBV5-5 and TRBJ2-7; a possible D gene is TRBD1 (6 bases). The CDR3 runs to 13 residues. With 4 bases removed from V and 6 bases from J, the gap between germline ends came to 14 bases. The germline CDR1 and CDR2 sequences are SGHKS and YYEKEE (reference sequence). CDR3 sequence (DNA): TGTGCCAGCAGCCCGTTTGAGGGGGTCGAGCAGTACGTC. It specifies CASSPFEGVEQYV.

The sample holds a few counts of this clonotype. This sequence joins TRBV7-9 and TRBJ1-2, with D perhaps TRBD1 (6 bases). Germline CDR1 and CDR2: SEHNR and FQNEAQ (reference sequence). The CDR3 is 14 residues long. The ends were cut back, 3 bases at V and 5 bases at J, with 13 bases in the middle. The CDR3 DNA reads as TGTGCCAGCAGCTTGCAGGGGCTTGAATATGGCTACACCTTC. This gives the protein CASSLQGLEYGYTF.

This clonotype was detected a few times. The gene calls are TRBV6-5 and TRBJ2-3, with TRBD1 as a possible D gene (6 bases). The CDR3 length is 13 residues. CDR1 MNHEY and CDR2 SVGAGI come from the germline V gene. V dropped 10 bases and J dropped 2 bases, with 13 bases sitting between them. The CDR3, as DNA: TGTGCCACCGGCCGACAGGCCACAGATACGCAGTATTTT. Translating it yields CATGRQATDTQYF.